This TCR beta chain was found in a study of blood T cell repertoires in COVID-19. About the study: Samples came from the United States, Italy and Spain, spanning acute and convalescent COVID-19.

V trimming: 5 bases; J trimming: 4 bases; junction bases outside the gene matches: 16. This CDR3 spans 17 amino acids. Germline assignment: CDR1 SEHNR and CDR2 FQNEAQ (reference sequence). In terms of age and location, participants ranged from about 18 to 95 years and lived in about 25 US areas. The study assigned cohorts using participant-reported clinical history. Cohort 3 donors were reported recovered after two negative PCRs, clearance, or symptom resolution. Sequenced by immunoSEQ multiplex PCR; TCRdb stores in-frame clones only, minus some. The sample carries more than 200,000 clones, approximately 86% recorded once.

The TCR sequence derives from a woman aged 50 to 60 who had recovered from COVID-19. The chain employs TRBV7-9 and TRBJ2-5; 7 bases fit TRBD2. The sample comprised PBMCs or T cells enriched from blood (not recorded which). CDR3 sequence reads: CASSKLRASGTIETQYF. The CDR3 nucleotides are TGTGCCAGCAGCAAACTCCGGGCTAGCGGAACCATAGAGACCCAGTACTTC.